The 8 T cell receptor beta chains in this list originate from one sample, sequenced in a study of blood T cell repertoires in COVID-19. The table came from immunoSEQ multiplex PCR; TCRdb's copy has only in-frame clones and leaves some out. This sample has around 230,000 clones; about 91% occur once, and the top ten carry 2% to 3%. Sequencing was performed on PBMCs or T cells enriched from blood (not recorded which). These receptor sequences come from a woman in her forties with acute COVID-19.

With regard to this clone: Mismatch with germline at one junction end may stem from a read error. The chain couples TRBV29-1 to TRBJ1-5; D is uncertain. Germline CDR1 is SQVTM and CDR2 is ANQGSEA. This CDR3 spans 12 amino acids. DNA of the CDR3: TGTGCGGCGGGAGGTGGCAATCAGCCCCAGCATTTT. It translates to CAAGGGNQPQHF. The whole variable domain, filled in from reference TRBV29-1 and TRBJ1-5, reads SAVISQKPSRDICQRGTSLTIQCQVDSQVTMMFWYRQQPGQSLTLIATANQGSEATYESGFVIDKFPISRPNLTFSTLTVSNMSPEDSSIYLCAAGGGNQPQHFGDGTRLSIL.

The V and J genes are TRBV7-2 and TRBJ1-2; D unclear. There are 13 residues in the CDR3. V gave up 5 bases and J gave up 5 bases, with 12 bases separating them. Germline CDR1 SGHTA, CDR2 FQGNSA. The CDR3 coding sequence is TGTGCCAGCAGCGCGGGTCCGGGATATGGCTACACCTTC. Amino acid sequence: CASSAGPGYGYTF.

This clone was observed once. This chain connects TRBV7-6 to TRBJ1-1; 9 nucleotides line up with TRBD1. This CDR3 region has 17 residues. Germline V gives CDR1 SGHVS, CDR2 FNYEAQ. J was trimmed by 14 bases and V by 1 base; bases with no gene match: 20. CDR3 DNA: TGTGCCAGCAGCTTAGGAGTACCGGGACAGGGCAAAGTGGCGGACTTCTTT. Translation: CASSLGVPGQGKVADFF.

The chain carries TRBV5-8 and TRBJ2-7, with D possibly being TRBD1 (6 bases). The V end was cut by 4 bases, the J end by 3 bases, with 11 bases between. The germline V gene encodes CDR1 SGHTS and CDR2 YDEGEE. CDR3 length equals 13 residues. CDR3 nucleotide sequence: TGTGCCAGCAGCGTGCAAGGGGGCTACGAGCAGTACGTC. Translated, it gives CASSVQGGYEQYV.

The rearrangement uses TRBV19 and TRBJ1-2; 7 nucleotides agree with TRBD1. The length of the CDR3 is 14 residues. V lost 4 bases and J lost 8; bases outside the gene matches: 10. CDR1 and CDR2 (germline): LNHDA, SQIVND (reference sequence). The CDR3 DNA sequence: TGTGCCAGTAGTAGCACTAGGGGGCCGGGCGGCTACACCTTC. It specifies CASSSTRGPGGYTF.

This clone is a singleton in its sample. This chain joins TRBV3-1 (or the pseudogene TRBV3-2) and TRBJ1-4; 7 bases align to TRBD1. The ends lost 2 bases at V and 2 bases at J; junction bases unmatched: 2. Germline assignment: CDR1 LGHDT and CDR2 YNNKEL (reference sequence). The CDR3 is 15 residues long. In nucleotides, the CDR3 is TGTGCCAGCAGCCAAAGGGGACAGACTAATGAAAAACTGTTTTTT. Its translation is CASSQRGQTNEKLFF.

The V call is TRBV5-4, the J call TRBJ1-1; 7 positions match TRBD1. This CDR3 spans 13 amino acids. Germline V gene lookup returns CDR1 SGHNT and CDR2 YYREEE (reference sequence). V shed 0 bases, J shed 7 bases, and the junction held 3 bases outside the gene matches. CDR3 in amino acids: CASSLVAGGEAFF. The DNA of the CDR3 is TGTGCCAGCAGCTTGGTCGCAGGGGGTGAAGCTTTCTTT.

The chain carries TRBV19 and TRBJ2-5; the match to TRBD2 covers 10 bases. Germline CDR1 reads LNHDA; CDR2 reads SQIVND (reference sequence). With V trimmed by 3 bases and J by 4 bases, 5 bases remained unmatched. CDR3 size: 15 residues. The CDR3 loop reads CASSIPSSGGETQYF. The CDR3 DNA reads as TGTGCCAGTAGTATCCCCTCTAGCGGGGGAGAGACCCAGTACTTC.